A selection of T cell receptor beta chains follows, all from one sample in a study of long-term antiretroviral therapy in people with HIV. Profiled with immunoSEQ multiplex PCR; TCRdb holds only in-frame clones, not every one. The sample carries some 40,000 clones, more than 80% recorded once. Sample: unsorted PBMCs, taken 3.1 years after starting antiretroviral therapy. These receptors all stem from a woman between 50 and 59 years old with HIV. Both conserved end residues are trimmed from each CDR3.

TRBV19	TRBJ1-3	ASAPGQSSGNTIY
TRBV7-3	TRBJ1-2	ASSLSHRGIAGYT
TRBV19	TRBJ2-1	ASSIVGGGSYNEQF
TRBV7-8	TRBJ1-1	ASSPSLHTEAF
TRBV5-1	TRBJ1-1	ASSPGQGAGTNTEAF
TRBV9	TRBJ2-2	ASSVDSGGGRRNTGELF
TRBV7-2	TRBJ1-5	ASSLGGWRYNQPQH
TRBV19	TRBJ1-4	ASKEVSGNEKLF
TRBV30	TRBJ1-2	AWKTRGDSGYT
TRBV6-6	TRBJ2-3	ASRFTDTQY
TRBV13	TRBJ2-3	ASSPRTSDADTQY
TRBV21-1	TRBJ1-1	ASSFKLATQFTEAF
TRBV7-9	TRBJ2-5	ASSLGGTSGGYETQY
TRBV10-3	TRBJ1-6	AIYAGQGGGSPLH
TRBV30	TRBJ1-2	AWSVLGYGYT
TRBV6-5	TRBJ1-2	ASLKAGTTNYGYT
TRBV7-2	TRBJ1-2	ASSSRTGVLPWTYGYT
TRBV10-1	TRBJ1-1	ASSDRGLRAF
TRBV19	TRBJ1-5	ASSIGTAYSNQPQH
TRBV5-6	TRBJ2-2	ASSLGGGTGELF
TRBV29-1	TRBJ2-7	SVANRGWGEQY
TRBV6-1	TRBJ1-1	ASSVVGTANTEAF
TRBV6-5	TRBJ1-4	ASSYGEGNEKLF
TRBV6-6	TRBJ1-5	ASNYQPQH
TRBV9	TRBJ1-6	ASSALTGTFDNSPLH
TRBV6-1	TRBJ1-2	ASSEYGGEGYGYT
TRBV4-3	TRBJ1-1	ASSQFRTGSNTEAF
TRBV5-6	TRBJ1-6	ASSHDSDSPLH
TRBV19	TRBJ1-1	ASSTRLGAEAF
TRBV9	TRBJ1-1	ASSPQGRNTEAF
TRBV6-1	TRBJ1-2	ASSEMGGLGYGYT
TRBV6-1	TRBJ2-3	ASTPGTSGGDTQY
TRBV7-3	TRBJ2-5	ASSYRGPQETQY
TRBV11-2	TRBJ1-1	ASATRQSNTEAF
TRBV6-6	TRBJ1-5	ASTKGGEVQPQH
TRBV5-1	TRBJ2-1	ASRPVGVPYNEQF
TRBV11-2	TRBJ1-1	ASGRTGPRAEAF
TRBV30	TRBJ1-5	AWQADRGSNQPQH
TRBV5-8	TRBJ1-1	ASSRRQTGGTEAF
TRBV6-6	TRBJ2-5	ASSYWRKETQY
TRBV21-1	TRBJ2-3	ASNLAGTDTQY
TRBV27	TRBJ1-2	ASSFGQGGFYGYT
TRBV5-1	TRBJ2-3	ASSLLPKDTQY
TRBV30	TRBJ1-1	AWNVWRGMNTEAF
TRBV6-6	TRBJ1-5	ASSYSGRPGNQPQH
TRBV6-6	TRBJ1-2	ASSYSPGTVNYGYT
TRBV5-4	TRBJ1-2	ASSFQGQLYGYT
TRBV4-2	TRBJ1-2	ASSLLTGGAGGYT
TRBV6-5	TRBJ2-7	ASSYSKYPGNYEQY
TRBV5-6	TRBJ2-2	ASSWGRKARELF